This TCR beta chain originates from a study of T-cell reconstitution after alpha-beta-depleted transplantation in children. Broader study findings: At around two months after transplant, the alpha-beta T cells were reportedly derived from several hundred expanded clones that came from non-depleted graft cells. Several patients had high TCRbeta diversity at day 60; it came from surviving recipient T cells and thymic progenitors. A year had passed since transplant, and T-cell counts and diversity by then came mostly from newly produced T cells.

In regard to this clonotype: What it recognizes is unknown.

Germline V gene sequence: CDR1 SGDLS, CDR2 YYNGEE. The CDR3 extends over 14 amino acids. The V end lost 5 bases, the J end lost 3 bases, and 14 bases lay between the germline ends. Preparation of the TCRbeta library involved a method that used unique molecular identifiers. TCRdb redid the calling of the PCR reads with MiXCR, one entry per CDR3 protein. The table lists about 830,000 distinct CDR3 sequences, 16% of them singletons. The V call is TRBV9, the J call TRBJ1-1, with D unresolved. This clonotype was sampled from a male patient younger than 18 who had a stem cell transplant for acute lymphoblastic leukemia, so the T cells may come from the graft donor. Sample: PBMCs, mostly from graft donor cells, taken 360 days after TCRalphabeta/CD19-depleted stem cell transplant. CDR3 in DNA: TGTGCCAGCAGTTCACTATACGGGCACACTGAAGCTTTCTTT. Its translation is CASSSLYGHTEAFF.